The present T cell receptor (beta chain) was sequenced within a study of cytomegalovirus exposure and HLA in healthy donors. Comments on this clone: As yet, its antigen is unknown.

Points from the study as a whole: Later work found most CMV-associated TCR beta chains apparently HLA-restricted.

Both 60 Vbeta primers and 13 Jbeta primers went into the PCR. Sequencing used immunoSEQ multiplex PCR; TCRdb keeps in-frame clones, though not all of them. The data contain around 200,000 clones, 85% of them singletons. V shed 8 bases and J shed 8 bases, with 31 bases lying between them. The CDR3 consists of 18 residues. Germline CDR1 reads WSHSY; CDR2 reads SAAADI. V is TRBV10-2 and J is TRBJ2-1; D perhaps matches TRBD2 (7 bases). The receptor's source is a woman in her forties or fifties in good health and CMV-seronegative. Material for sequencing was PBMCs. Here the CDR3 DNA reads TGCGCCAGCGCGGCTTTAACGCTAGCGGTATTAAGGGGGGATGAGCAGTTCTTC. It codes for CASAALTLAVLRGDEQFF.